This T cell receptor beta chain was profiled in a study of T cell responses to AZD1222 COVID-19 vaccine. The germline V gene encodes CDR1 MNHEY and CDR2 SVGAGI. CDR3 size: 14 residues. V was pared by 0 bases and J by 7 bases, with 4 bases of the junction left unmatched. Turning to this clone: Its antigen is still unknown.

Researchers grouped second doses given at about 4 or about 12 weeks into one pool. TCRdb keeps only in-frame clones here, not all; method: immunoSEQ multiplex PCR. The sample contains 80,000 to 90,000 clones, 90% of which appear only once. Study outcomes and limitations: Reports indicate that nearly half of spike-specific TCRs are directed at unmutated variant regions. The donor group comprised mostly white British people and more females; the analysis possibly underestimated clonal diversity. Dominant at 160-218 and 743-854, vaccine-associated CD4 TCRs also spanned spike.

This specimen consisted of peripheral blood, obtained 28 days after the second AZD1222 dose. The receptor comes from an adult who received the AZD1222 COVID-19 vaccine. The chain links TRBV6-5 to TRBJ1-2, with 8 positions matching TRBD1. CDR3 region: CASSYSRDRPGYTF. CDR3 DNA sequence: TGTGCCAGCAGTTACTCACGGGACAGGCCTGGCTACACCTTC.